The 24 T cell receptor beta chains presented below share a single source sample, sequenced in a study of cytomegalovirus exposure and HLA in healthy donors. Vbeta (60) and Jbeta (13) primers were used in the PCR. The protocol was immunoSEQ multiplex PCR, while the TCRdb copy is restricted to in-frame clones and leaves out a portion. The table has 97,000 or so clones, roughly 60% seen once. Sequenced sample: PBMCs. The receptor source for this set is a human donor in good health.

CDR3 bases: TGTGCTACGTTAGGGGCTAGCAATCAGCCCCAGCATTTT. This translates into CATLGASNQPQHF. The chain recombines TRBV28 with TRBJ1-5, with D perhaps TRBD1 (5 bases). Germline-derived CDR1 and CDR2 are MDHEN and SYDVKM. The CDR3 spans 13 residues. Using reference TRBV28 and TRBJ1-5 for the parts outside the CDR3, the full variable domain is DVKVTQSSRYLVKRTGEKVFLECVQDMDHENMFWYRQDPGLGLRLIYFSYDVKMKEKGDIPEGYSVSREKKERFSLILESASTNQTSMYLCATLGASNQPQHFGDGTRLSIL.

The CDR3 sequence: CASSVSGTPLYEQYF. As DNA, the CDR3 is TGTGCCAGCAGTGTTTCAGGGACACCACTATACGAGCAGTACTTC. V is TRBV6-1 and J is TRBJ2-7, with D perhaps TRBD1 (6 bases). CDR1 is MNHNS, CDR2 SASEGT, per germline. This CDR3 has 15 amino acids. Trimming cost V 4 bases and J 4 bases, with 17 bases left between them.

V and J are TRBV6-1 and TRBJ2-7; TRBD1 might be the D (6 bases). This CDR3 spans 14 amino acids. The ends were cut back, 2 bases at V and 7 bases at J, with 15 bases in the middle. Germline V CDR1 and CDR2: MNHNS, SASEGT. CDR3: CASSEQGRREEQYF. CDR3 DNA: TGTGCCAGCAGTGAACAGGGGCGTCGTGAGGAGCAGTACTTC.

This clone was detected only a few times. V is TRBV25-1 and J is TRBJ1-1; D not certain. V lost 8 bases, J lost 2 bases, and 6 bases lay in between. This CDR3 region has 11 residues. Germline CDR1 is MGHDK and CDR2 is SYGVNS. The CDR3 region is CASFYNTEAFF. For the CDR3, the DNA is TGTGCCAGCTTCTACAACACTGAAGCTTTCTTT.

The V gene is TRBV11-3, the J gene TRBJ2-7, with 8 bases aligning to TRBD2. The V gene's germline CDR1 is SGHNT and CDR2 YENEEA. Trimming removed 1 base from V and 4 bases from J; junction bases left unmatched: 0. This CDR3 comprises 13 residues. CDR3 protein: CASSLGGRYEQYF. The CDR3 nucleotides are TGTGCCAGCAGCTTAGGCGGGAGGTACGAGCAGTACTTC.

The rearrangement joins TRBV6-5 to TRBJ2-3; 14 bases map to TRBD2. Germline CDR1 MNHEY, CDR2 SVGAGI. The CDR3 is 15 amino acids. Unmatched junction bases numbered 7, after V lost 8 bases and J lost 6 bases. CDR3 DNA sequence: TGTGCCAGCGGTCGACTAGCGGGAGGGAGGGATACGCAGTATTTT. The encoded protein is CASGRLAGGRDTQYF.

This clone qualifies as medium-sized. V gene TRBV27 combines with J gene TRBJ1-5, with 7 bases fitting TRBD1. With V trimmed by 4 bases and J by 4 bases, 4 bases remained unmatched. The length of the CDR3 is 14 residues. Germline CDR1 reads MNHEY; CDR2 reads SMNVEV (reference sequence). The CDR3 reads CASSSGTVNQPQHF. The CDR3 DNA is TGTGCCAGCAGTTCGGGGACAGTGAATCAGCCCCAGCATTTT.

V gene TRBV2 combines with J gene TRBJ1-5, with 7 bases aligning to TRBD1. The germline gives CDR1 SNHLY, CDR2 FYNNEI. The trim removed 6 bases at V and 3 bases at J, leaving 8 bases unmatched. The CDR3 is 15 amino acids. The CDR3 DNA is TGTGCCAGCAGCCACAGGGGCCTTAACAATCAGCCCCAGCATTTT. It translates to CASSHRGLNNQPQHF.

This rearrangement joins TRBV27 to TRBJ1-5; D is perhaps TRBD1 (6 bases). The germline gives CDR1 MNHEY, CDR2 SMNVEV (reference sequence). This CDR3 region has 15 residues. V shed 3 bases and J shed 5 bases, with 14 bases lying between them. CDR3 in amino acids: CASSFFGEGDQPQHF. The CDR3 nucleotides are TGTGCCAGCAGTTTTTTTGGGGAGGGGGATCAGCCCCAGCATTTT.

This rearrangement joins TRBV19 to TRBJ2-2; a possible D gene is TRBD2 (6 bases). The V gene lost 5 bases and the J gene lost 4 bases, with 14 bases spanning the gap. The V gene's germline CDR1 is LNHDA and CDR2 SQIVND (reference sequence). This CDR3 has 15 amino acids. The CDR3 DNA sequence: TGTGCCAGTAGTCTCCGGGACTTTCCCACCGGGGAGCTGTTTTTT. This translates into CASSLRDFPTGELFF.

The chain carries TRBV28 and TRBJ1-3; the D gene is possibly TRBD1 (5 bases). The CDR3 loop spans 14 amino acids. The germline CDR1 and CDR2 sequences are MDHEN and SYDVKM. V lost 7 bases, J lost 4 bases, and 14 bases lay in between. The CDR3 loop reads CASTPAGPGNTIYF. CDR3 DNA: TGTGCCAGCACCCCGGCAGGGCCCGGAAACACCATATATTTT. The full variable domain, completed using reference TRBV28 and TRBJ1-3, is DVKVTQSSRYLVKRTGEKVFLECVQDMDHENMFWYRQDPGLGLRLIYFSYDVKMKEKGDIPEGYSVSREKKERFSLILESASTNQTSMYLCASTPAGPGNTIYFGEGSWLTVV.

The CDR3 nucleotides are TGCGCCAGCAGCTTGGTTCGCGGGGAGCAGTACTTC. This encodes CASSLVRGEQYF. The V call is TRBV5-1, the J call TRBJ2-7, with D possibly being TRBD2 (5 bases). The V end was cut by 0 bases, the J end by 7 bases, with 8 bases between. The CDR3 sequence is 12 residues long. Germline-derived CDR1 and CDR2 are SGHRS and YFSETQ.

The V and J genes are TRBV5-1 and TRBJ1-4, with unresolved D. Trimming removed 6 bases at V and 0 bases at J, with 12 bases between. The CDR3 is 15 amino acids. Germline CDR1 is SGHRS and CDR2 is YFSETQ. This CDR3 reads CASKPDTSTNEKLFF. CDR3 in DNA: TGCGCCAGCAAACCCGACACTTCAACTAATGAAAAACTGTTTTTT.

The chain has TRBV4-1 and TRBJ1-2; 10 bases are shared with TRBD1. The CDR3 is 15 residues long. V was clipped by 1 base and J by 6 bases; unmatched bases: 5. Looked up from germline, CDR1 is MGHRA and CDR2 is YSYEKL. CDR3 sequence: CASSQVRTGGDGYTF. CDR3 coding DNA: TGCGCCAGCAGCCAAGTTAGGACAGGGGGGGATGGCTACACCTTC.

The chain joins TRBV2 to TRBJ2-5, with a weak D call TRBD2 (5 bases). Trimming took off 5 bases at V and 5 bases at J, with 12 bases between the two ends. The germline V gene has CDR1 SNHLY and CDR2 FYNNEI. This CDR3 is built from 13 residues. CDR3 amino acids: CASSLDWRETQYF. The CDR3 coding sequence is TGTGCCAGCAGTTTGGACTGGCGGGAGACCCAGTACTTC.

The table lists this clone with a few counts. This chain links TRBV29-1 with TRBJ2-4; 7 nucleotides match TRBD2. Looked up from germline, CDR1 is SQVTM and CDR2 is ANQGSEA. V shed 6 bases, J shed 5 bases, and the junction held 10 bases outside the gene matches. This CDR3 contains 14 residues. CDR3 sequence reads: CSVKGLLNQNIQYF. In nucleotides, the CDR3 is TGCAGCGTAAAGGGACTACTAAACCAAAACATTCAGTACTTC.

The chain is built from TRBV5-1 and TRBJ2-1; D is unresolved. V was pared by 1 base and J by 2 bases, with 10 bases between. The V gene's germline CDR1 is SGHRS and CDR2 YFSETQ. CDR3 length: 15 amino acids. The CDR3 loop is CASSLYLNTYNEQFF. The CDR3 DNA sequence: TGCGCCAGCAGCTTGTACCTTAACACCTACAATGAGCAGTTCTTC.

This chain connects TRBV10-2 to TRBJ2-7; 7 nucleotides match TRBD1. The CDR3 is 14 residues long. Trimming at V came to 6 bases and at J to 3 bases, leaving 8 bases not matched to a gene. CDR1 WSHSY and CDR2 SAAADI come from the germline V gene. CDR3 residues: CASREQGSNYEQYF. The CDR3 nucleotides are TGCGCCAGCAGAGAACAGGGGAGTAACTACGAGCAGTACTTC.

This chain joins TRBV30 and TRBJ1-5; D is possibly TRBD1 (6 bases). The CDR3 has 14 residues. The germline V gene encodes CDR1 GTSNPN and CDR2 SVGIG (reference sequence). The V end was cut by 2 bases, the J end by 0 bases, with 8 bases between. The CDR3: CAWSTGSSNQPQHF. CDR3 nucleotides: TGTGCCTGGAGTACAGGGAGTAGCAATCAGCCCCAGCATTTT.

The genes are TRBV7-9 and TRBJ2-7; TRBD2 matches 8 bases. Germline V gene sequence: CDR1 SEHNR, CDR2 FQNEAQ (reference sequence). V trimming: 1 base; J trimming: 3 bases; junction bases outside the gene matches: 5. CDR3 length: 15 amino acids. The CDR3: CASSLGLAQGYEQYF. The CDR3 DNA reads TGTGCCAGCAGCTTAGGACTAGCGCAGGGCTACGAGCAGTACTTC. Full variable domain (missing parts from reference TRBV7-9 and TRBJ2-7): DTGVSQNPRHKITKRGQNVTFRCDPISEHNRLYWYRQTLGQGPEFLTYFQNEAQLEKSRLLSDRFSAERPKGSFSTLEIQRTEQGDSAMYLCASSLGLAQGYEQYFGPGTRLTVT.

V is TRBV9 and J is TRBJ1-1, with 7 positions matching TRBD1. This CDR3 has 14 residues. V lost 4 bases and J lost 8; bases outside the gene matches: 11. The V gene's germline CDR1 is SGDLS and CDR2 YYNGEE. This CDR3 is CASSYPSTGEEAFF. Written as DNA, the CDR3 is TGTGCCAGCAGCTACCCGAGTACAGGGGAGGAAGCTTTCTTT.

Note on this clone: The junction and the germline gene differ at one end; a read error may be behind it. The gene calls are TRBV19 and TRBJ1-4; 8 positions agree with TRBD1. Germline V gene data show CDR1 as LNHDA and CDR2 as SQIVND (reference sequence). This CDR3 comprises 13 residues. In nucleotides, the CDR3 is TGTGCCGGTAGTCAGACAGGGGAAGAAAAACTGTTTTTT. This translates into CAGSQTGEEKLFF.

This clone was seen a single time. The gene calls are TRBV4-1 and TRBJ2-7, with D unresolved. CDR1 MGHRA and CDR2 YSYEKL come from the germline V gene. V dropped 0 bases and J dropped 2 bases, with 14 bases sitting between them. The CDR3 is 16 residues long. CDR3 nucleotide sequence: TGCGCCAGCAGCCAAGATCGGAGTCGCGAGACCTACGAGCAGTACTTC. Protein sequence: CASSQDRSRETYEQYF.

The V gene is TRBV28, the J gene TRBJ2-7, with 11 bases fitting TRBD2. This CDR3 is built from 16 residues. From germline, CDR1 is MDHEN and CDR2 SYDVKM. The J segment lost 3 bases and the V segment lost 5 bases, leaving 9 bases of the junction unmatched. The CDR3 coding sequence is TGTGCCAGCAGTACGGAGACTAGCGGGGAGAACTACGAGCAGTACTTC. As protein: CASSTETSGENYEQYF.